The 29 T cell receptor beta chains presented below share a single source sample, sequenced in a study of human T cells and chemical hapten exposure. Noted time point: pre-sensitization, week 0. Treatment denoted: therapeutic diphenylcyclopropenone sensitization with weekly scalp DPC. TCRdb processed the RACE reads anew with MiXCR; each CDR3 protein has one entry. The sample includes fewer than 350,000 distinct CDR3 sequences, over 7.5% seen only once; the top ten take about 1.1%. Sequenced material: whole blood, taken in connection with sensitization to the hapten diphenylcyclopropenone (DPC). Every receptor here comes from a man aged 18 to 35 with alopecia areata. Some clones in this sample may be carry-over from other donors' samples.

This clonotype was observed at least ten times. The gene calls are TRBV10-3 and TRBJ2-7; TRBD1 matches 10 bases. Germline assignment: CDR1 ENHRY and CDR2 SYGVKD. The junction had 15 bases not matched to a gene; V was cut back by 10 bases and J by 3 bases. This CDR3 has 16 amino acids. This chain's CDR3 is CATGRDRGSVGYEQYV. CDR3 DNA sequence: TGTGCCACCGGCAGGGACAGGGGATCAGTTGGCTACGAGCAGTACGTC.

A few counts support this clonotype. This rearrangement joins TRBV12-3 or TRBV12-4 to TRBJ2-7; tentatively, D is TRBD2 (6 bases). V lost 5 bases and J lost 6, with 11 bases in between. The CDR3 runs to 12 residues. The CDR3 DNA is TGTGCCAGCAGTCAGACCGGGGGCGAGCAGTACTTC. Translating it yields CASSQTGGEQYF.

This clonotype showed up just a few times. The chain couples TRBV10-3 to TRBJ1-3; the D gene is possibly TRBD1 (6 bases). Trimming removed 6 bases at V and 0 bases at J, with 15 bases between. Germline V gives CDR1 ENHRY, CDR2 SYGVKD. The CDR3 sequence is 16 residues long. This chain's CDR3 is CAIRGDRLFSGNTIYF. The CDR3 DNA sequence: TGTGCCATCAGGGGAGACAGGCTCTTCTCTGGAAACACCATATATTTT.

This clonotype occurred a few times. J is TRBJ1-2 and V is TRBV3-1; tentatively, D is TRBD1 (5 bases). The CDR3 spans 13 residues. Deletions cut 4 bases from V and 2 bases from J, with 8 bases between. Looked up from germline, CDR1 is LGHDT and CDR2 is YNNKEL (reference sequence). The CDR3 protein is CASSPTENYGYTF. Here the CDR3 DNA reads TGTGCCAGCAGCCCGACAGAAAACTATGGCTACACCTTC.

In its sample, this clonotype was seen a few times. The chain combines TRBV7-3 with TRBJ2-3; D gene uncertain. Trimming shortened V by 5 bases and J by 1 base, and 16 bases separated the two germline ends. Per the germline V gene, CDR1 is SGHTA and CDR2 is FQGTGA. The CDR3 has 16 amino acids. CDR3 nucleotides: TGTGCCAGCAGCCAATCCGGGCCCCGGGGCACAGATACGCAGTATTTT. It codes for CASSQSGPRGTDTQYF.

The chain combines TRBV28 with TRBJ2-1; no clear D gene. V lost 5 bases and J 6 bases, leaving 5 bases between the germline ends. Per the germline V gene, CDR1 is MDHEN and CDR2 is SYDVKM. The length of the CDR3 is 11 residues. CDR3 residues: CASSRVNEQFF. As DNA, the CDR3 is TGTGCCAGCAGTCGGGTCAATGAGCAGTTCTTC.

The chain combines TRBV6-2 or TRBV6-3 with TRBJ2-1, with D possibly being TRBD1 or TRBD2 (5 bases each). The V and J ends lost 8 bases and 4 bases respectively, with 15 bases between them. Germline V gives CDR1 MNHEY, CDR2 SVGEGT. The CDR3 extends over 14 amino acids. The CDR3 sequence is CASALDGAYNEQFF. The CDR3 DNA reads TGTGCCAGCGCCCTAGACGGGGCTTACAATGAGCAGTTCTTC.

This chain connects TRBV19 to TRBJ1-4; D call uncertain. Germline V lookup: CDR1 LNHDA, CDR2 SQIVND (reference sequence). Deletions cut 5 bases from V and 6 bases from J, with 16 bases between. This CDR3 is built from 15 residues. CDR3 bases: TGTGCCAGTAGTCCCTTTTGGGGAGCGGATGAAAAACTGTTTTTT. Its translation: CASSPFWGADEKLFF. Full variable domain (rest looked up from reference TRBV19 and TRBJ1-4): DGGITQSPKYLFRKEGQNVTLSCEQNLNHDAMYWYRQDPGQGLRLIYYSQIVNDFQKGDIAEGYSVSREKKESFPLTVTSAQKNPTAFYLCASSPFWGADEKLFFGSGTQLSVL.

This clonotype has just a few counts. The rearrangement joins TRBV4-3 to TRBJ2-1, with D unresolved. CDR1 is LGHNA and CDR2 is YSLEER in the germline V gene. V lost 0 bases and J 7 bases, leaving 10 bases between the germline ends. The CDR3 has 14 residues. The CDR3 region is CASSQERPVNEQFF. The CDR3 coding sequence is TGCGCCAGCAGCCAAGAACGGCCAGTAAATGAGCAGTTCTTC.

Here the CDR3 reads CSASGLAGEGTDTQYF. The DNA of the CDR3 is TGCAGTGCTAGCGGGCTAGCGGGAGAGGGGACAGATACGCAGTATTTT. This chain links TRBV20-1 with TRBJ2-3; 10 bases agree with TRBD2. From germline, CDR1 is DFQATT and CDR2 SNEGSKA (reference sequence). The CDR3 length is 16 residues. V lost 3 bases to trimming and J lost 3 bases; unmatched junction nucleotides: 9.

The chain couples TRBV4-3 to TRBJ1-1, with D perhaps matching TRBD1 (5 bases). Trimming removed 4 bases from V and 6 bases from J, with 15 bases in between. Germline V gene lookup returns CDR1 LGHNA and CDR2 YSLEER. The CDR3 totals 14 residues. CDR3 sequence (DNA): TGCGCCAGCAGCCTGTCGGCAGGGTGGGCTGAAGCTTTCTTT. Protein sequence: CASSLSAGWAEAFF.

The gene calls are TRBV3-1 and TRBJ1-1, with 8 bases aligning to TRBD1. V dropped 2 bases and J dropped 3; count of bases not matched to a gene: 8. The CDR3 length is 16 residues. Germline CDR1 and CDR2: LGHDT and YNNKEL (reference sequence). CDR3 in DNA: TGTGCCAGCAGCCAATATCAGGGGGCCTGGCACACTGAAGCTTTCTTT. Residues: CASSQYQGAWHTEAFF.

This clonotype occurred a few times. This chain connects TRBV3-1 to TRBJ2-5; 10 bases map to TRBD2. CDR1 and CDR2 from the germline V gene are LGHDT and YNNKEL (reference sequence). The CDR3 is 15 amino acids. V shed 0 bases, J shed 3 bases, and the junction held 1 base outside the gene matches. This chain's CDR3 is CASSQDGLAEETQYF. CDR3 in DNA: TGTGCCAGCAGCCAAGATGGACTAGCGGAAGAGACCCAGTACTTC.

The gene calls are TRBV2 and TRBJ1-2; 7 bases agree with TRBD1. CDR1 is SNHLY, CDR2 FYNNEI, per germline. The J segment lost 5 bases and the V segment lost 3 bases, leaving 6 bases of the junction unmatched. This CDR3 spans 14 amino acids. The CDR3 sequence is CASSDGTDPYGYTF. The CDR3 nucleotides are TGTGCCAGCAGTGATGGGACAGACCCTTATGGCTACACCTTC.

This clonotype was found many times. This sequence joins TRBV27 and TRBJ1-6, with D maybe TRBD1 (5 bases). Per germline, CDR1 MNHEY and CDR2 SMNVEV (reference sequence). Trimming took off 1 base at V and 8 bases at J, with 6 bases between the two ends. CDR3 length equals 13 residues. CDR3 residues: CASSLWGHSPLHF. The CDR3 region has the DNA TGTGCCAGCAGTTTATGGGGCCATTCACCCCTCCACTTT.

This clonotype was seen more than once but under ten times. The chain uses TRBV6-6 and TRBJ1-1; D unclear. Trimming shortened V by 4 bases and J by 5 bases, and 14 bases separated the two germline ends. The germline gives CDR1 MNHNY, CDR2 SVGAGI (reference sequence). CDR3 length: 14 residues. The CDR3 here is CASSFPVSGTEAFF. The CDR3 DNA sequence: TGTGCCAGCAGTTTCCCGGTAAGTGGGACTGAAGCTTTCTTT.

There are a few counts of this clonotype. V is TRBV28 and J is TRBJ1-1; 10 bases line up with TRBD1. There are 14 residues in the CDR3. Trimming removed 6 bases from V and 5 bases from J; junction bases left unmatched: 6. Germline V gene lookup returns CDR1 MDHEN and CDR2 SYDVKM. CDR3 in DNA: TGTGCCAGCAGCTTACCGGGACAGGGGACTGAAGCTTTCTTT. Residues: CASSLPGQGTEAFF.

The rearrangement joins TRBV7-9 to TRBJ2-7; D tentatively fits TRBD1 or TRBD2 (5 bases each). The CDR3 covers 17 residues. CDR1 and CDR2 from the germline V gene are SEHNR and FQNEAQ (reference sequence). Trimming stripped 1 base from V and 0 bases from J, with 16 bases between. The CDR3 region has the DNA TGTGCCAGCAGCTTAGGTTCGTCAGAGGGGTCCTCCTACGAGCAGTACTTC. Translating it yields CASSLGSSEGSSYEQYF.

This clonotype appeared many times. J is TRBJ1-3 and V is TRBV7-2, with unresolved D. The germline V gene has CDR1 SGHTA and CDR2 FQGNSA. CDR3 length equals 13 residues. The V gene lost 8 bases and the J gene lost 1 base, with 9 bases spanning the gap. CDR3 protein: CASYRGSGNTIYF. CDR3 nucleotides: TGTGCCAGCTATAGAGGTTCTGGAAACACCATATATTTT.

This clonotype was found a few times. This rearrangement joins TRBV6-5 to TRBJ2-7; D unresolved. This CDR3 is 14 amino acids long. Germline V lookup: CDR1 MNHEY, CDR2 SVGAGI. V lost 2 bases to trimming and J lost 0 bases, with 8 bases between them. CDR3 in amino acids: CASSYKASSYEQYF. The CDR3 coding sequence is TGTGCCAGCAGTTACAAAGCCAGCTCCTACGAGCAGTACTTC.

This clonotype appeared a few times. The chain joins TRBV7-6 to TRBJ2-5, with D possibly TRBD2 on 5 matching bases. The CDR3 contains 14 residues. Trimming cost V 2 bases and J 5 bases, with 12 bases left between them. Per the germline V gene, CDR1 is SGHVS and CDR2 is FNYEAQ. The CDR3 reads CASSLKLAGETQYF. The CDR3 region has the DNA TGTGCCAGCAGCTTAAAGCTAGCCGGGGAGACCCAGTACTTC.

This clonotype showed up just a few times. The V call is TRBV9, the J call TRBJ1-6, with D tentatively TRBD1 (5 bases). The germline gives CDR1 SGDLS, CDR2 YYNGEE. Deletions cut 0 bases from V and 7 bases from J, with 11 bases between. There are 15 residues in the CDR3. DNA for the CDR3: TGTGCCAGCAGCGTAGTTGTGGGGCCGAATTCACCCCTCCACTTT. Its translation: CASSVVVGPNSPLHF.

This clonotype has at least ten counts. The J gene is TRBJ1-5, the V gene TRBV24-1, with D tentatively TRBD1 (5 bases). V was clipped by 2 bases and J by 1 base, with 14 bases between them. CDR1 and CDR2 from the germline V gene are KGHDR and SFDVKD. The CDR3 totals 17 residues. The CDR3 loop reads CATSDSPVGRSNQPQHF. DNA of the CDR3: TGTGCCACCAGTGATTCGCCCGTGGGACGGAGCAATCAGCCCCAGCATTTT.

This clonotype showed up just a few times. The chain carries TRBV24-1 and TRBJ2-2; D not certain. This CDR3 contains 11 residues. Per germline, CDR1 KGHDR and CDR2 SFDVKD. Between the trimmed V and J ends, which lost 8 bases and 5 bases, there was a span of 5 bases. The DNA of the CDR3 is TGTGCCACCAAGGGAACCGGGGAGCTGTTTTTT. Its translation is CATKGTGELFF.

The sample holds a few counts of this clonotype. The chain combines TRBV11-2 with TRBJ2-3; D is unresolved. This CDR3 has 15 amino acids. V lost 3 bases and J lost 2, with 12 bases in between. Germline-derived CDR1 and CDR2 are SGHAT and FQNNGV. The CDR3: CASSLWRQNTDTQYF. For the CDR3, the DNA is TGTGCCAGCAGCTTGTGGCGGCAGAACACAGATACGCAGTATTTT.

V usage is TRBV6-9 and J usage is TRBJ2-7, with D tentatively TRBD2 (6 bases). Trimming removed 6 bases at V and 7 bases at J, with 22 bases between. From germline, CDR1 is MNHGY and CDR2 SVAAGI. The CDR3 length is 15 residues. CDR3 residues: CASRSERAGAREQYV. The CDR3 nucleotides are TGTGCCAGCAGGAGCGAGCGGGCAGGAGCTAGAGAGCAGTACGTC.

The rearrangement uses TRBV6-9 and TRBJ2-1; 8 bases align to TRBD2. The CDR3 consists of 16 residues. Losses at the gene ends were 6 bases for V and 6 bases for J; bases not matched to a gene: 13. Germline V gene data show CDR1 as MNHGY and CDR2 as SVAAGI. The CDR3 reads CASSFSGEAHLNEQFF. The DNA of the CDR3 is TGTGCCAGCAGCTTTAGCGGGGAGGCTCATCTCAATGAGCAGTTCTTC.

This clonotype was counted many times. The chain's CDR3 is CASSPGILAGVETQYF. The CDR3 nucleotides are TGTGCCAGCTCACCTGGTATACTAGCGGGGGTCGAGACCCAGTACTTC. The rearrangement uses TRBV25-1 and TRBJ2-5; 11 bases match TRBD2. The CDR3 totals 16 residues. Per the germline V gene, CDR1 is MGHDK and CDR2 is SYGVNS. The J segment lost 5 bases and the V segment lost 8 bases, leaving 13 bases of the junction unmatched.

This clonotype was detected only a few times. The CDR3 coding sequence is TGTGCCAGCAGCTTTAGCGGGGCTCCTGGGTATACGCAGTATTTT. It encodes CASSFSGAPGYTQYF. V gene TRBV7-2 combines with J gene TRBJ2-3; 8 bases fit TRBD2. Trimming took 3 bases from V and 7 from J; bases not matched to a gene: 9. Germline CDR1 reads SGHTA; CDR2 reads FQGNSA. The CDR3 is made up of 15 amino acids.